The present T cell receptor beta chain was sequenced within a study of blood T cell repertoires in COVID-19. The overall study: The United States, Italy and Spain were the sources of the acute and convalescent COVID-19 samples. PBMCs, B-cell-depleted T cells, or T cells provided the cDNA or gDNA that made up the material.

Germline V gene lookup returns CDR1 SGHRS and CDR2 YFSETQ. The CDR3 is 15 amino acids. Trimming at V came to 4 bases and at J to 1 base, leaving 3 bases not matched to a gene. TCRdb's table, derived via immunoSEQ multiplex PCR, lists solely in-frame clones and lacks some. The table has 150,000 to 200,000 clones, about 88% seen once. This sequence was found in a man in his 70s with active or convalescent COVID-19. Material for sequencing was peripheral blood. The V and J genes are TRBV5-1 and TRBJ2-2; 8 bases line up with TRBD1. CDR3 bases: TGCGCCAGCAGCACCGGGACAGGGAACACCGGGGAGCTGTTTTTT. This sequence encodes CASSTGTGNTGELFF. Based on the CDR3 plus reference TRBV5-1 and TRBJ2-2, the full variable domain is KAGVTQTPRYLIKTRGQQVTLSCSPISGHRSVSWYQQTPGQGLQFLFEYFSETQRNKGNFPGRFSGRQFSNSRSEMNVSTLELGDSALYLCASSTGTGNTGELFFGEGSRLTVL.